Below, one T cell receptor beta chain is given with its context. These data originate in a study of CXCR3-negative and CXCR3-positive naive CD8 T cells. The libraries of TRB cDNA were prepared using 5' RACE with UMI labels. TCRdb re-called the 5' RACE reads and shows each CDR3 protein once, DNA omitted. The sample data list about 28,000 distinct CDR3 sequences. CDR3 length: 14 residues. Germline assignment: CDR1 SGHVS and CDR2 FNYEAQ. This clonotype was obtained from a human donor in good health. Some clones in this sample may be carry-over from other donors' samples. This sequence joins TRBV7-6 and TRBJ2-7; the TCRdb call, TRBD2, lacks DNA for checking. The sample was memory CD8+ T cells from blood. CDR3 loop: CASSLGTAGYEQYF.